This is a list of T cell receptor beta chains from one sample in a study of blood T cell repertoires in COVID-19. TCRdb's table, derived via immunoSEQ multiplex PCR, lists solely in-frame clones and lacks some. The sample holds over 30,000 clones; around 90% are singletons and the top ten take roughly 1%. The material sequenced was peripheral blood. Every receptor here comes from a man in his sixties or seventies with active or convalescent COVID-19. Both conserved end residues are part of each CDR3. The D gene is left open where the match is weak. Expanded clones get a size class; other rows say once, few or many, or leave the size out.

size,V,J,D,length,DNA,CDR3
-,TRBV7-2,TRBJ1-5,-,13,TGTGCCAGCAGCAATTTACGTACACAGCCCCAGCATTTT,CASSNLRTQPQHF
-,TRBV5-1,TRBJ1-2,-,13,TGCGCCAGCAGCTTGGGTTCAACAGGCGGCTACACCTTC,CASSLGSTGGYTF
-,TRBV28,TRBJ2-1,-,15,TGTGCCAGCAGTTTATCCTCTTCGTTCCCCAGAGAGCAGTTCTTC,CASSLSSSFPREQFF
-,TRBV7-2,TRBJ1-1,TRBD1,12,TGTGCCAGCAGCTTAGCGCAGAGGGGGCGGGACTTT,CASSLAQRGRDF
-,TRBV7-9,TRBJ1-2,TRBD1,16,TGTGCCAGCAGCAGACCCGGGACAGGGAACGGCTATGGCTACACCTTC,CASSRPGTGNGYGYTF
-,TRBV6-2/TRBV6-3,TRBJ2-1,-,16,TGTGCCAGCAGTTACGCTCGGGGGAGCTCCTACAATGAGCAGTTCTTC,CASSYARGSSYNEQFF
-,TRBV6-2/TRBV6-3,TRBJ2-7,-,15,TGTGCCAGCAGTCCGGACAGTCAAGTACGTTACGAGCAGTACTTC,CASSPDSQVRYEQYF
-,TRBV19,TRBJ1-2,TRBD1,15,TGTGCCAGTAGTTCCCGGGACAGGGGGGACTATGGCTACACCTTC,CASSSRDRGDYGYTF
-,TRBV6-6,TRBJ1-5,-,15,TGTGCCAGCAGTCGGACTCGGGGTGTTGCGGAGCCCCAGCATTTT,CASSRTRGVAEPQHF
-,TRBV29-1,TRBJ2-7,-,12,TGCAGCGTTAGCCACCCTTTTGGCGAGCAGTACTTC,CSVSHPFGEQYF
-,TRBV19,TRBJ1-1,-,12,TGTGCCAGTAGTATATCCAGGACTGAAGCTTTCTTT,CASSISRTEAFF
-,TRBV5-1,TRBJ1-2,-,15,TGCGCCAGCAGCTTGGGTGGAGGTTCCCTCGATGGCTACACCTTC,CASSLGGGSLDGYTF
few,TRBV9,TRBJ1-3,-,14,TGTGCCAGCAGCGTAGACGGGGCTGGAAACACCATATATTTT,CASSVDGAGNTIYF
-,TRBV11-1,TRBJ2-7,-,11,TGTGCCAGCAGTCAAGACAACGAGCAGTACTTC,CASSQDNEQYF
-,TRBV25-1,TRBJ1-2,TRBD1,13,TGTGCCAGCCAACAGGGGGCTAGGAATGGCTACACCTTC,CASQQGARNGYTF
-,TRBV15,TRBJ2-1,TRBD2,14,TGTGCCACCAGCAGACCGGGACTAGGGGATGAGCAGTTCTTC,CATSRPGLGDEQFF
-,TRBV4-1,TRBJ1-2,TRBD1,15,TGCGCCAGCAGGCCCACAGGGGGAGGTTTCGGTGGCTACACCTTC,CASRPTGGGFGGYTF
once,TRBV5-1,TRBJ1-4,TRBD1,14,TGCGCCAGCAGCCGGGGACAGAGGCGGGAAAAACTGTTTTTT,CASSRGQRREKLFF
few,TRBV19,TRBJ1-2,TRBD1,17,TGTGCCAGTAGTATTCTCGGGACAGGGATCACCTCCTATGGCTACACCTTC,CASSILGTGITSYGYTF
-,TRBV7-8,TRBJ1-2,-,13,TGTGCCAGCAGCCCGTCGTCCCGCGGGGGCTACACCTTC,CASSPSSRGGYTF
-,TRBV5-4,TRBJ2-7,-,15,TGTGCCAGCACCATAGACAAACACCCCCTCAACGAGCAGTACTTC,CASTIDKHPLNEQYF
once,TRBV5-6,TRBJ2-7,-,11,TGTGCCAGCAGCCGCGATTACGAGCAGTACTTC,CASSRDYEQYF
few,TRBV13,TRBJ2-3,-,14,TGTGCCAGCAGCTTAGGCCCGGGTAGGAATACGCAGTATTTT,CASSLGPGRNTQYF
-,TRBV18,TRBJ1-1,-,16,TGTGCCAGCTCAGCCTTGGGGGCGCCCATGAACACTGAAGCTTTCTTT,CASSALGAPMNTEAFF
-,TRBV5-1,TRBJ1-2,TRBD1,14,TGCGCCAGCAGCCAGGGACAGGGTCTATGGGGCTACACCTTC,CASSQGQGLWGYTF
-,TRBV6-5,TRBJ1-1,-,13,TGTGCCAGCAGGACTCTGACGAACACTGAAGCTTTCTTT,CASRTLTNTEAFF
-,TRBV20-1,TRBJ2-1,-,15,TGCAGTGCTAGTACCGGACTCGACCTCACAAATGAGCAGTTCTTC,CSASTGLDLTNEQFF
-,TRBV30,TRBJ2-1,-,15,TGTGCCTGGAGTGTGGCAGGCGCCTCCTACAATGAGCAGTTCTTC,CAWSVAGASYNEQFF
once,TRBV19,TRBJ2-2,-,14,TGTGCCAGTAGGGAGGGGTTGGGGCCCGGGGAGCTGTTTTTT,CASREGLGPGELFF
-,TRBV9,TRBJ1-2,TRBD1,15,TGTGCCAGCAGCCCGACTACAGGGGGCGGTGGTGGCTACACCTTC,CASSPTTGGGGGYTF
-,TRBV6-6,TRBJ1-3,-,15,TGTGCCAGTCGGGGGGGGCGCTTAACTGGAAACACCATATATTTT,CASRGGRLTGNTIYF